Shown below are 4 T cell receptor beta chains from a single sample sequenced in a study of Graves' ophthalmopathy and Graves' hyperthyroidism. Transcripts of RNA were the source for amplifying TCR beta CDR3 regions. Investigators did first-round RT-PCR with HTBI primers, then second-round multiplex PCR. TCRdb recomputed calls from the multiplex PCR reads with MiXCR, one row per CDR3 protein. The sample consists of about 740,000 distinct CDR3 sequences, 40% of them appearing once. Sequencing input: peripheral blood. Receptors were obtained from an adult man with Graves' ophthalmopathy.

A remark on this clonotype: One end of the junction does not line up with germline, which may come from a read error. V and J are TRBV7-9 and TRBJ1-2; tentatively, D is TRBD1 (6 bases). This CDR3 comprises 14 residues. Germline V gene lookup returns CDR1 SEHNR and CDR2 FQNEAQ (reference sequence). The CDR3 sequence is CASSLEEQGNGYTF. The DNA of the CDR3 is TGTGCCAGCAGTTTAGAAGAACAGGGTAATGGCTACACCTTC.

In this sample, this clonotype turned up a few times. The chain joins TRBV19 to TRBJ1-1; D not resolved. Per germline, CDR1 LNHDA and CDR2 SQIVND (reference sequence). This CDR3 contains 16 residues. Trimming took off 3 bases at V and 0 bases at J, with 14 bases between the two ends. CDR3 amino acids: CASSMGGKLLNTEAFF. The CDR3 DNA reads TGTGCCAGTAGTATGGGCGGGAAGCTATTGAACACTGAAGCTTTCTTT.

The chain links TRBV25-1 to TRBJ1-6; tentatively, D is TRBD1 (5 bases). This CDR3 comprises 17 residues. The germline V gene encodes CDR1 MGHDK and CDR2 SYGVNS. V dropped 5 bases and J dropped 5 bases, with 19 bases sitting between them. DNA for the CDR3: TGTGCCAGCAGTTACACCCAAGCAGGGTCCCATAATTCACCCCTCCACTTT. Translating it yields CASSYTQAGSHNSPLHF.

There are a few counts of this clonotype. The genes are TRBV10-1 and TRBJ2-3, with D hard to call. CDR1 is WNHNN, CDR2 SYGVQD, per germline (reference sequence). The V and J ends lost 5 bases and 0 bases respectively, with 6 bases between them. This CDR3 is 13 amino acids long. CDR3 sequence (DNA): TGCGCCAGCAGTCGAATGAGCACAGATACGCAGTATTTT. Translated: CASSRMSTDTQYF.